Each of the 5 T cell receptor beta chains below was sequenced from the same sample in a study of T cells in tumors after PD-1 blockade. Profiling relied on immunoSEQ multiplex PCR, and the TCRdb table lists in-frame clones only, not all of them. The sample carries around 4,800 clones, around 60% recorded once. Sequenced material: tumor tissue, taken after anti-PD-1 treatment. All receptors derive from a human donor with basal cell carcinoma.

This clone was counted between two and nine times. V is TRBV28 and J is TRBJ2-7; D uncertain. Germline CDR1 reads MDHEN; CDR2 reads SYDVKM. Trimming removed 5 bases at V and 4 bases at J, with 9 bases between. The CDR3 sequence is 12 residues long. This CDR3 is CASSRLQYEQYF. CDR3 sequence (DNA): TGTGCCAGCAGTCGACTTCAGTACGAGCAGTACTTC.

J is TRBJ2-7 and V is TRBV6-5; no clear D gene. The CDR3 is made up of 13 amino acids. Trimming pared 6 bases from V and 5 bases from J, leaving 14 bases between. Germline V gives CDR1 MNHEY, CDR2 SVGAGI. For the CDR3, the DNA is TGTGCCAGCAGAGACCCCAATGTAAACGAGCAGTACTTC. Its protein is CASRDPNVNEQYF.

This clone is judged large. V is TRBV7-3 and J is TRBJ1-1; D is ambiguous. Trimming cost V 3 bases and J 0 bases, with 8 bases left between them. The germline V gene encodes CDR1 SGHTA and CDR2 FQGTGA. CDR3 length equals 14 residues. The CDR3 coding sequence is TGTGCCAGCAGCTTGGAGGGCATGAACACTGAAGCTTTCTTT. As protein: CASSLEGMNTEAFF.

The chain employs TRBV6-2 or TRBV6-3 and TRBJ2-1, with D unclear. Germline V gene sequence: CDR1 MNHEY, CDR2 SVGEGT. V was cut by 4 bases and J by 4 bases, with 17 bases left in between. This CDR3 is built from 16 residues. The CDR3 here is CASSWGELVGYNEQFF. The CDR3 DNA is TGTGCCAGCAGTTGGGGTGAACTTGTGGGTTACAATGAGCAGTTCTTC.

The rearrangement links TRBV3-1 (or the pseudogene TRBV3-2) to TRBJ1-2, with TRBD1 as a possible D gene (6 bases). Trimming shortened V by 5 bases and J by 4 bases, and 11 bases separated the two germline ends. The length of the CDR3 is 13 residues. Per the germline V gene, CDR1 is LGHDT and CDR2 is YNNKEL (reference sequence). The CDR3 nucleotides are TGTGCCAGCAGCGTTCAGGGGTTCTATGGCTACACCTTC. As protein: CASSVQGFYGYTF.